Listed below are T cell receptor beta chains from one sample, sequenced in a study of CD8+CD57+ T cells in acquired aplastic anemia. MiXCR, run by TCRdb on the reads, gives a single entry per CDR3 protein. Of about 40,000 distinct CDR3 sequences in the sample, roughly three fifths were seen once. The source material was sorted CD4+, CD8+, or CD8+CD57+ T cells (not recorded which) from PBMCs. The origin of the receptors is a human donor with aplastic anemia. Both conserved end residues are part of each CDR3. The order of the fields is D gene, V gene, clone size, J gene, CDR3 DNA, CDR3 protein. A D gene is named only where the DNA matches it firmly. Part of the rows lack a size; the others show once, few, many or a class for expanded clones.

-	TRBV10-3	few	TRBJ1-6	TGTGCCATCAGGGAAACCTCAGGGACTTCACCCCTCCACTTT	CAIRETSGTSPLHF
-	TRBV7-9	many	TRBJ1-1	TGTGCCAGCAGCTTAGGGGGCCTACACACTGAAGCTTTCTTT	CASSLGGLHTEAFF
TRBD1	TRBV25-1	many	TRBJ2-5	TGTGCCAGCAGTGCGACAGGGTCGGCGACCCAGTACTTC	CASSATGSATQYF
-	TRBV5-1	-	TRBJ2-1	TGCGCCAGCAGCTCGGAACGGATCTCCTACAATGAGCAGTTCTTC	CASSSERISYNEQFF
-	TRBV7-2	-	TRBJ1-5	TGTGCCAGCAGCCCGTTTAATCAGCCCCAGCATTTT	CASSPFNQPQHF
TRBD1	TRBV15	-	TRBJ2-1	TGTGCCACCAGCAGGGACAGGGGCCATGAGCAGTTCTTC	CATSRDRGHEQFF
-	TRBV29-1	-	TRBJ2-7	TGCAGCGTTGCCCCCTCAGACGGACCCTACGAGCAGTACTTC	CSVAPSDGPYEQYF
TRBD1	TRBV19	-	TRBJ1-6	TGTGCCAGTAGCCAGGGACAGGGGGGATATTCACCCCTCCACTTT	CASSQGQGGYSPLHF
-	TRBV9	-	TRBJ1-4	TGTGCCAGCAGCGTAGACGGGTCTAATGAAAAACTGTTTTTT	CASSVDGSNEKLFF
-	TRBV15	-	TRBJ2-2	TGTGCCACCAGCCACAGGGACGGGGAGCTGTTTTTT	CATSHRDGELFF
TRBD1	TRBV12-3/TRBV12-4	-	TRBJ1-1	TGTGCCAGCAATACCGGGACAGGGGGGTACGGCACTGAAGCTTTCTTT	CASNTGTGGYGTEAFF
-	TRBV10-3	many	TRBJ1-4	TGTGCCATCAGTGAGATCAGGGTGGAAAAACTGTTTTTT	CAISEIRVEKLFF
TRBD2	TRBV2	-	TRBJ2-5	TGTGCCAGCGGGTCACGGGTCGGGGGGGAGACCCAGTACTTC	CASGSRVGGETQYF
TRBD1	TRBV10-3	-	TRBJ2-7	TGTGCCATCAGCGCGGACAGGGGGTCCTACGAGCAGTACTTC	CAISADRGSYEQYF
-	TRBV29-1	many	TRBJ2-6	TGCAGCGTTGAAGTAGGGGACCCCTCTGGGGCCAACGTCCTGACTTTC	CSVEVGDPSGANVLTF
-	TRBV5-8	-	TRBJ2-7	TGTGCCAGCAGCTCCAGCCCCTACGAGCAGTACTTC	CASSSSPYEQYF
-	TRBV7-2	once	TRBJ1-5	TGTGCCAGCAGCTTAGGAGGCAGGGGCAATCAGCCCCAGCATTTT	CASSLGGRGNQPQHF
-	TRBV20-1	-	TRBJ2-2	TGCAGTGCTAGCGGGGGCTTCGGCGGGGAGCTGTTTTTT	CSASGGFGGELFF
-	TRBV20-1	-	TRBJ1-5	TGCAGTGCTAGAGGAAGTGGCAGGGGCGGCAATCAGCCCCAGCATTTT	CSARGSGRGGNQPQHF
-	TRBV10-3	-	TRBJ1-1	TGTGCCACCAGTGAGTCGGCCGGAGTCAGACCGAACACTGAAGCTTTCTTT	CATSESAGVRPNTEAFF
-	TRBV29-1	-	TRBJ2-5	TGCAGCACTGGCCCGTTATCGGGGGCCCAGTACTTC	CSTGPLSGAQYF
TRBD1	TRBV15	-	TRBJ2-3	TGTGCCACCAGCAGAGCGGGTAGGGGGCGCACAGATACGCAGTATTTT	CATSRAGRGRTDTQYF
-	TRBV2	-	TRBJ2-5	TGTGCCAGCAGTGTAGGACAGGAGACCCAGTACTTC	CASSVGQETQYF